The rows below give T cell receptor beta chains drawn from one sample of a study of T-cell reconstitution after alpha-beta-depleted transplantation in children. Each CDR3 protein is one row after TCRdb ran MiXCR on the PCR reads. The sample has under 750,000 distinct CDR3 sequences, under 30% seen once. The source material was PBMCs, mostly from graft donor cells, sampled 360 days after TCRalphabeta/CD19-depleted stem cell transplant. These receptors were taken from a boy in the first two years of life who had a stem cell transplant for acute myeloid leukemia, so the T cells may come from the graft donor. Both conserved end residues are part of each CDR3. The D gene is left open where the match is weak. Only some rows state a clone size, as once, few, many or a class for expanded clones.

CDR3 DNA	CDR3 protein	D gene	V gene	clone size	J gene
TGTGCCAGCAGTCGGTCTAGCGGGGTGGGCACAGATACGCAGTATTTT	CASSRSSGVGTDTQYF	TRBD2	TRBV11-2	-	TRBJ2-3
TGCGCCAGTCCGGGACAGGGGGACTACGAGCAGTACTTC	CASPGQGDYEQYF	TRBD1	TRBV4-3	few	TRBJ2-7
TGTGCCAGCAGTTACTCGAGCGGGGGGCCGCCGGGCCCAGATACGCAGTATTTT	CASSYSSGGPPGPDTQYF	TRBD2	TRBV6-5	-	TRBJ2-3
TGTGCCAGCAGTGATGGCGGCCTGGGAGCTTTCTTT	CASSDGGLGAFF	-	TRBV6-5	-	TRBJ1-1
TGCAGTGCTAGTTTATCCGGGGGTCATGAGCAGTTCTTC	CSASLSGGHEQFF	-	TRBV20-1	many	TRBJ2-1
TGCAGCGTTGAGACAGCTGCAGATACGCAGTATTTT	CSVETAADTQYF	-	TRBV29-1	many	TRBJ2-3
TGCAGCGGCTATCCGGGGACCTTTGTTATTGGCAATCAGCCCCAGCATTTT	CSGYPGTFVIGNQPQHF	-	TRBV29-1	few	TRBJ1-5
TGTGCCACTTCCGACAGGCGCACCGGGGAGCTGTTTTTT	CATSDRRTGELFF	-	TRBV15	-	TRBJ2-2
TGCAGCGTTGAAGTGTCGGGGGGCCCAGATACGCAGTATTTT	CSVEVSGGPDTQYF	-	TRBV29-1	many	TRBJ2-3
TGTGCCAGCAGTTACGAGCGGTCGGGCAGGGGAGCTAGTAGCTACACCTTC	CASSYERSGRGASSYTF	-	TRBV6-5	-	TRBJ1-2
TGCAGTGCTAGTAGGACAAGGACCTACAATGAGCAGTTCTTC	CSASRTRTYNEQFF	-	TRBV20-1	-	TRBJ2-1
TGTGCCAGCAGTTACAAGACAGGGGGGGCAGATACGCAGTATTTT	CASSYKTGGADTQYF	TRBD1	TRBV6-6	many	TRBJ2-3
TGTGCCAGCAGCCAAGATGTGGGTTTAGGATCTGAGCAGTTCTTC	CASSQDVGLGSEQFF	-	TRBV3-1	many	TRBJ2-1
TGTGCCAGCAGTCTAACCGGGACAGGGGTTTACAATGAGCAGTTCTTC	CASSLTGTGVYNEQFF	TRBD1	TRBV6-2/TRBV6-3	once	TRBJ2-1
TGTGCCAGCAGGGCCCCCGGGTTTTCCTACAATGAGCAGTTCTTC	CASRAPGFSYNEQFF	-	TRBV6-1	many	TRBJ2-1
TGTGCCAGCAGCTTAAGGGGTCAGGTCCTAGGAGGGGCCAACGTCCTGACTTTC	CASSLRGQVLGGANVLTF	-	TRBV13	-	TRBJ2-6
TGTGCCAGCAGCAAATTGACCGTGGCGATTCGGCCGGGTGGGGAGCTGTTTTTT	CASSKLTVAIRPGGELFF	-	TRBV21-1	few	TRBJ2-2
TGCGCCAGCAGCCAAGATTCCGGGGGGCCATACGAGCAGTACTTC	CASSQDSGGPYEQYF	-	TRBV4-3	-	TRBJ2-7
TGTGCCATCAGTGATCTGGGGAACACCATATATTTT	CAISDLGNTIYF	-	TRBV10-3	-	TRBJ1-3
TGTGCCAGCAGCCCCCGACAGCTTAATGAAAAACTGTTTTTT	CASSPRQLNEKLFF	-	TRBV7-2	-	TRBJ1-4
TGTGCCAGCAGCCCCCCGGGGGCGCTTTGGAATGAGCAGTTCTTC	CASSPPGALWNEQFF	-	TRBV28	-	TRBJ2-1
TGTGCCAGCAGCCGGGGATCCGGGTACCGGGAGCTGTTTTTT	CASSRGSGYRELFF	-	TRBV5-6	many	TRBJ2-2
TGTGCCAGCATCCCATTGGGACAGCCATATAGCTACACCTTC	CASIPLGQPYSYTF	TRBD1	TRBV12-3/TRBV12-4	-	TRBJ1-2
TGTGCCAGCAGCTCGCTTACTAGCGCTACGCAGTATTTT	CASSSLTSATQYF	TRBD2	TRBV5-6	-	TRBJ2-3
TGTGCCAGCAGCCCCCATGAGGGGACTAATGAGCAGTTCTTC	CASSPHEGTNEQFF	-	TRBV11-3	few	TRBJ2-1
TGTGCCAGCAGTTTTGGCCCTACCCGAGATACGCAGTATTTT	CASSFGPTRDTQYF	-	TRBV12-3/TRBV12-4	-	TRBJ2-3
TGTGCCAGCTCACTTACTCGGGCCAAGTCCGCGGAGCTGTTTTTT	CASSLTRAKSAELFF	-	TRBV18	few	TRBJ2-2
TGTGCCAGCAGCTTATTGACAGGGGACTACTATAATTCACCCCTCCACTTT	CASSLLTGDYYNSPLHF	TRBD1	TRBV7-9	many	TRBJ1-6
TGTGCCAGCAGGCTGGAGGGGACTGAAGCTTTCTTT	CASRLEGTEAFF	-	TRBV12-3/TRBV12-4	many	TRBJ1-1
TGTGCCAGCAGTTACTCGACAGCTGTGGAGACCCAGTACTTC	CASSYSTAVETQYF	-	TRBV6-2/TRBV6-3	-	TRBJ2-5
TGTGCCAGCAGCTCAGGAGCCGTTGCAACTAATGAAAAACTGTTTTTT	CASSSGAVATNEKLFF	-	TRBV7-9	few	TRBJ1-4
TGCGCCAGCAGCCAGGAGGGACAGAGGAACACTGAAGCTTTCTTT	CASSQEGQRNTEAFF	TRBD1	TRBV4-3	few	TRBJ1-1
TGTGCCAGCAGCTTGGCTAGCTCTGGAAACACCATATATTTT	CASSLASSGNTIYF	-	TRBV12-3/TRBV12-4	many	TRBJ1-3
TGTGCCATCAGTGCCGTCAATGAGCAGTTCTTC	CAISAVNEQFF	-	TRBV10-3	few	TRBJ2-1
TGTGCCAGCAGCTTAGGGGAATCGCTCTACGAGCAGTACTTC	CASSLGESLYEQYF	-	TRBV7-9	-	TRBJ2-7
TGCAGTGCTAGAGGGTTAACAGCGAATCAGCCCCAGCATTTT	CSARGLTANQPQHF	-	TRBV20-1	many	TRBJ1-5
TGTGCCAGCAGTAGGGCATTAGGGACAGTCAATCAGCCCCAGCATTTT	CASSRALGTVNQPQHF	TRBD1	TRBV12-3/TRBV12-4	many	TRBJ1-5
TGTGCCAGCAGTTTAGAAGGCGGTGGGGGCAATCAGCCCCAGCATTTT	CASSLEGGGGNQPQHF	-	TRBV12-3/TRBV12-4	many	TRBJ1-5
TGTGCCAGCAGCGGGACAGGGGTTTGGGAGACCCAGTACTTC	CASSGTGVWETQYF	TRBD1	TRBV9	-	TRBJ2-5
TGCAGTGCTTCGAGAACATACAACACTGAAGCTTTCTTT	CSASRTYNTEAFF	-	TRBV20-1	few	TRBJ1-1
TGTGCCAGCAGTCGAAGCAGGTCAGGGATCAGGGAATTTTACAATGAGCAGTTCTTC	CASSRSRSGIREFYNEQFF	-	TRBV6-1	-	TRBJ2-1
TGTGCCAGCTCGGTCGAGAACACTGAAGCTTTCTTT	CASSVENTEAFF	-	TRBV6-1	many	TRBJ1-1
TGCAGGTCCGGGGGCCTAGGGCGCAATCAGCCCCAGCATTTT	CRSGGLGRNQPQHF	-	TRBV20-1	-	TRBJ1-5
TGCAGTGCCCCCTTGGAGAGGATAGCGGGGGGACGCACAGATACGCAGTATTTT	CSAPLERIAGGRTDTQYF	TRBD2	TRBV20-1	many	TRBJ2-3
TGTGCCAGCAGTGACCGCCAGCGGGGGTTCCCCGCGAACACCGGGGAGCTGTTTTTT	CASSDRQRGFPANTGELFF	TRBD2	TRBV2	few	TRBJ2-2
TGTGCCAGCAGTGAAGCTGGGGCTACAGATACGCAGTATTTT	CASSEAGATDTQYF	-	TRBV6-1	many	TRBJ2-3
TGTGCCAGCAACCGGGACCGAAAAAGAGGCTACACCTTC	CASNRDRKRGYTF	-	TRBV12-3/TRBV12-4	many	TRBJ1-2
TGCAGCGTTGGTGGGAAAGAGACCCAGTACTTC	CSVGGKETQYF	-	TRBV29-1	many	TRBJ2-5
TGTGCCAGCAGTTACTCGAGACAGGGTAAAGAAGATTCACCCCTCCACTTT	CASSYSRQGKEDSPLHF	TRBD1	TRBV6-5	few	TRBJ1-6
TGCGCCAGCAGTTTTCGGCTGAATGGGCAGGGAGAAGCTTTCTTT	CASSFRLNGQGEAFF	-	TRBV10-1	-	TRBJ1-1
TGCGCCAGCAGCCCTTCTAGCGGGTTCATCAATGAGCAGTTCTTC	CASSPSSGFINEQFF	TRBD2	TRBV4-1	few	TRBJ2-1
TGTGCCAGCAGACCCAAGGGACGGGGGGACACCGGGGAGCTGTTTTTT	CASRPKGRGDTGELFF	TRBD2	TRBV12-3/TRBV12-4	few	TRBJ2-2
TGCTGTGCTAGATCCCCTCAACAGGGGAACACTGAAGCTTTCTTT	CCARSPQQGNTEAFF	-	TRBV20-1	-	TRBJ1-1
TGCAGTGCTAGACAGGCTACGAACACCGGGGAGCTGTTTTTT	CSARQATNTGELFF	-	TRBV20-1	few	TRBJ2-2
TGCAGCGTTGTCACTGCTGACAGGGGGGGACCCCAGCATTTT	CSVVTADRGGPQHF	TRBD1	TRBV29-1	-	TRBJ1-5
TGTGCCATCAGGCAGGACAGGGGGACCAAAAACATTCAGTACTTC	CAIRQDRGTKNIQYF	TRBD1	TRBV10-3	-	TRBJ2-4
TGTGCCAGCACCCCCTTCGGGACTAATGAAAAACTGTTTTTT	CASTPFGTNEKLFF	-	TRBV7-9	-	TRBJ1-4
TGCAGTGCTATCCTGGGGCAGGGTGGCGAGCAGTACTTC	CSAILGQGGEQYF	-	TRBV20-1	-	TRBJ2-7
TGTGCCAGCAGTGATTGGGTCGGGGGGCAGACAGATACGCAGTATTTT	CASSDWVGGQTDTQYF	-	TRBV2	many	TRBJ2-3
TGTGCCAGCAGTTTAGCGGTCGGGGGCAATCAGCCCCAGCATTTT	CASSLAVGGNQPQHF	-	TRBV12-3/TRBV12-4	many	TRBJ1-5